This entry lists 27 T cell receptor beta chains sequenced from one sample in a study of T cells in Graves' hyperthyroidism and ophthalmopathy. Template material for amplifying TCR beta CDR3 regions consisted of RNA transcripts. Using the HTBI primer set, a first-round RT-PCR was run on the TCR CDR3. TCRdb ran MiXCR on the multiplex PCR reads and lists one entry per CDR3 protein. Among over 450,000 distinct CDR3 sequences listed, more than 15% were seen once. Material for sequencing was blood. These receptors came from a young woman with Graves' ophthalmopathy.

This chain uses TRBV19 with TRBJ1-6; D gene unclear. The CDR3 loop spans 15 amino acids. Trimming removed 11 bases at V and 6 bases at J, with 20 bases between. Germline CDR1 is LNHDA and CDR2 is SQIVND (reference sequence). In nucleotides, the CDR3 is TGTGCCGGTCGACCGAGAGCCCGTTCTAATTCACCCCTCCACTTT. Its protein product is CAGRPRARSNSPLHF.

This clonotype was detected ten times or more. DNA for the CDR3: TGTGCCAGCAGTTTGGGTTCAGGGACAGGAGGAGCTAACTATGGCTACACCTTC. This encodes CASSLGSGTGGANYGYTF. The chain uses TRBV28 and TRBJ1-2; 8 bases map to TRBD1. Germline V lookup: CDR1 MDHEN, CDR2 SYDVKM. The CDR3 runs to 18 residues. J lost 0 bases, V lost 3 bases, and 12 bases had no gene match.

The V and J genes are TRBV27 and TRBJ2-1; the D gene is possibly TRBD2 (5 bases). V was pared by 4 bases and J by 6 bases, with 16 bases between. CDR1 and CDR2 (germline): MNHEY, SMNVEV (reference sequence). The CDR3 loop spans 15 amino acids. CDR3 in amino acids: CASSSMSGWSNEQFF. CDR3 coding DNA: TGTGCCAGCAGTTCAATGTCGGGGTGGAGCAATGAGCAGTTCTTC.

This clonotype was seen many times. The rearrangement links TRBV28 to TRBJ1-2; tentatively, D is TRBD1 (6 bases). The germline CDR1 and CDR2 sequences are MDHEN and SYDVKM. The V and J ends lost 5 bases and 2 bases respectively, with 15 bases between them. CDR3 length: 15 residues. CDR3 protein: CASSTLGGGNYGYTF. The CDR3, as DNA: TGTGCCAGCAGTACCCTCGGGGGGGGCAACTATGGCTACACCTTC.

This clonotype was recorded at least ten times. The J gene is TRBJ2-1, the V gene TRBV3-1; a weak D match, TRBD2 (6 bases). Germline lookup yields CDR1 LGHDT and CDR2 YNNKEL (reference sequence). The V end was cut by 0 bases, the J end by 7 bases, with 16 bases between. There are 16 residues in the CDR3. This CDR3 reads CASSQDSSVRMNEQFF. CDR3 DNA: TGTGCCAGCAGCCAAGATTCTAGCGTACGCATGAATGAGCAGTTCTTC.

This clonotype was counted many times. The chain carries TRBV5-1 and TRBJ1-6; D remains unclear. Germline CDR1 is SGHRS and CDR2 is YFSETQ. The CDR3 length is 14 residues. Trimming shortened V by 5 bases and J by 4 bases, and 10 bases separated the two germline ends. The DNA for the CDR3 is TGCGCCAGCAGTCTGGGTCGGTATAATTCACCCCTCCACTTT. Its protein is CASSLGRYNSPLHF.

This rearrangement joins TRBV30 to TRBJ2-5, with a weak D call TRBD2 (5 bases). Trimming stripped 1 base from V and 4 bases from J, with 25 bases between. The CDR3 totals 18 residues. Germline V gene lookup returns CDR1 GTSNPN and CDR2 SVGIG (reference sequence). The CDR3 is CAWSGTRRLGGVLETQYF. The CDR3 region has the DNA TGTGCCTGGAGTGGTACTAGAAGGTTAGGAGGCGTTTTAGAGACCCAGTACTTC.

This clonotype was picked up many times. This chain connects TRBV30 to TRBJ2-3, with TRBD2 as a possible D gene (6 bases). This CDR3 comprises 14 residues. The V gene lost 6 bases and the J gene lost 3 bases, with 16 bases spanning the gap. Germline CDR1 reads GTSNPN; CDR2 reads SVGIG (reference sequence). This CDR3 reads CACQDRGWTDTQYF. The CDR3 DNA reads TGTGCCTGCCAGGACCGGGGGTGGACAGATACGCAGTATTTT. The variable domain in full, with the rest retrieved from reference TRBV30 and TRBJ2-3, is SQTIHQWPATLVQPVGSPLSLECTVEGTSNPNLYWYRQAAGRGLQLLFYSVGIGQISSEVPQNLSASRPQDRQFILSSKKLLLSDSGFYLCACQDRGWTDTQYFGPGTRLTVL.

This clonotype occurred many times. CDR3 DNA sequence: TGTGCCAGCAGTTCGGGACAGGGGGCCGTAACCTACAATGAGCAGTTCTTC. Its protein product is CASSSGQGAVTYNEQFF. The chain joins TRBV12-3 or TRBV12-4 to TRBJ2-1; 12 bases map to TRBD1. Trimming cost V 4 bases and J 2 bases; bases outside gene matches: 6. The CDR3 covers 17 residues.

The sample holds a few counts of this clonotype. The chain uses TRBV10-3 and TRBJ2-7; D is uncertain. The CDR3 runs to 12 residues. Germline lookup yields CDR1 ENHRY and CDR2 SYGVKD. V lost 6 bases, J lost 0 bases, and 6 bases lay in between. The CDR3 DNA follows: TGTGCCATCAGCCCGAGCTCCTACGAGCAGTACTTC. Translating gives CAISPSSYEQYF.

This clonotype was picked up many times. V is TRBV12-3 or TRBV12-4 and J is TRBJ2-5, with D perhaps matching TRBD1 or TRBD2 (5 bases each). The CDR3 extends over 12 amino acids. The V end was cut by 3 bases, the J end by 5 bases, with 7 bases between. This CDR3 is CASSFEGETQYF. CDR3 DNA: TGTGCCAGCAGTTTTGAGGGGGAGACCCAGTACTTC.

This clonotype showed up many times. The chain employs TRBV13 and TRBJ2-1; D unresolved. Per germline, CDR1 PRHDT and CDR2 FYEKMQ (reference sequence). Deletions cut 4 bases from V and 3 bases from J, with 10 bases between. The CDR3 totals 14 residues. CDR3 region: CASSSRMSYNEQFF. In DNA, the CDR3 is TGTGCCAGCAGCTCGCGAATGAGCTACAATGAGCAGTTCTTC.

Worth noting for this clonotype: With a much larger clone just one base away, this may be a read error. This chain connects TRBV6-1 to TRBJ2-1; TRBD1 aligns across 8 bases. Germline V gene lookup returns CDR1 MNHNS and CDR2 SASEGT. This CDR3 region has 16 residues. CDR3: CAISKGQGAGINEQFF. The CDR3 DNA reads TGTGCCATCAGTAAGGGGCAGGGGGCCGGAATCAATGAGCAGTTCTTC.

This clonotype was seen many times. V is TRBV30 and J is TRBJ2-7; D could derive from TRBD1 or TRBD2 (5 bases each). The CDR3 contains 14 residues. Trimming stripped 2 bases from V and 6 bases from J, with 17 bases between. From germline, CDR1 is GTSNPN and CDR2 SVGIG (reference sequence). The CDR3 region has the DNA TGTGCCTGGAGTCGAGGGGTGGGCAGGTCCGAGCAGTACTTC. Amino acids: CAWSRGVGRSEQYF.

This clonotype has more than one count but fewer than ten. The rearrangement links TRBV27 to TRBJ1-2, with 7 bases fitting TRBD1. V shed 3 bases and J 4 bases; nucleotides not matched to a gene: 5. The length of the CDR3 is 14 residues. CDR1 is MNHEY and CDR2 is SMNVEV in the germline V gene (reference sequence). The CDR3 DNA sequence: TGTGCCAGCAGTTTGACAGGGAATAGCTATGGCTACACCTTC. Translation gives CASSLTGNSYGYTF.

This clonotype appeared many times. The chain couples TRBV13 to TRBJ1-2; TRBD1 matches at 8 bases. This CDR3 is built from 14 residues. Germline V gives CDR1 PRHDT, CDR2 FYEKMQ (reference sequence). The junction had 5 bases not matched to a gene; V was cut back by 5 bases and J by 3 bases. CDR3 in amino acids: CASSHGQGDYGYTF. CDR3 DNA sequence: TGTGCCAGCAGCCACGGACAGGGAGACTATGGCTACACCTTC.

A remark on this clonotype: Just one base apart from a much larger clone, this may be a read error. The final CDR3 position lacks the conserved phenylalanine or tryptophan, pointing to a likely read error. CDR3 sequence (DNA): TGCAGTGCTAGAAGGGACAATCGTGAAGCTTTCCTT. Its protein product is CSARRDNREAFL. The chain carries TRBV20-1 and TRBJ1-1; D perhaps matches TRBD1 (6 bases). V lost 2 bases to trimming and J lost 7 bases, with 11 bases between them. CDR3 size: 12 residues. Germline V gene data show CDR1 as DFQATT and CDR2 as SNEGSKA (reference sequence).

This clonotype was detected many times. The chain recombines TRBV7-4 with TRBJ1-5; 7 positions match TRBD1. CDR3 length equals 15 residues. Germline V gene sequence: CDR1 SGHVT, CDR2 SQSDAQ. The V gene end was trimmed by 5 bases and the J gene end by 5 bases; junction bases not matched to a gene: 9. CDR3 sequence: CASSPGRGRDQPQHF. The CDR3 nucleotides are TGTGCCAGCAGCCCAGGTAGGGGGCGCGATCAGCCCCAGCATTTT.

DNA of the CDR3: TGTGCCAGCAGCCGATCCGGACTAACCTACGAGCAGTACTTC. It translates to CASSRSGLTYEQYF. The chain employs TRBV3-1 and TRBJ2-7; possibly TRBD2 for D (6 bases). Trimming removed 4 bases at V and 2 bases at J, with 12 bases between. The length of the CDR3 is 14 residues. CDR1 is LGHDT and CDR2 is YNNKEL in the germline V gene (reference sequence).

This clonotype occurred many times. V gene TRBV6-2 or TRBV6-3 combines with J gene TRBJ1-2, with unresolved D. The CDR3 runs 13 residues. Trimming shortened V by 6 bases and J by 5 bases, and 13 bases separated the two germline ends. Germline lookup yields CDR1 MNHEY and CDR2 SVGEGT. The CDR3 region is CASRLETTYGYTF. The CDR3 DNA is TGTGCCAGCAGGTTGGAGACGACGTATGGCTACACCTTC.

The table lists this clonotype with many counts. The J gene is TRBJ1-2, the V gene TRBV6-2 or TRBV6-3; weak D call: TRBD1 (6 bases). Germline CDR1 MNHEY, CDR2 SVGEGT. This CDR3 contains 11 residues. V was clipped by 5 bases and J by 10 bases, with 11 bases between them. Here the CDR3 reads CASSLDSNYTF. The CDR3 bases are TGTGCCAGCAGTCTGGACAGTAACTACACCTTC.

With regard to this clonotype: This may be a read error: a much more frequent sequence differs by one nucleotide. The genes are TRBV19 and TRBJ2-2; 9 bases match TRBD1. TRBJ1-1 explains the end of the DNA better; the J call may be wrong. The germline V gene has CDR1 LNHDA and CDR2 SQIVND (reference sequence). CDR3 size: 13 residues. CDR3 nucleotide sequence: TGTGCCAGTAGTATCGACAGGGGGGCTGGAGCTTTCTTT. Its translation: CASSIDRGAGAFF.

This clonotype was detected only a few times. J is TRBJ1-4 and V is TRBV28; D call uncertain. CDR3 length equals 15 residues. Germline CDR1 is MDHEN and CDR2 is SYDVKM. Trimming took off 7 bases at V and 0 bases at J, with 12 bases between the two ends. This chain's CDR3 is CASIPLAATNEKLFF. CDR3 DNA sequence: TGTGCCAGCATTCCTCTAGCTGCAACTAATGAAAAACTGTTTTTT. Drawing the rest from reference TRBV28 and TRBJ1-4, the complete variable domain is DVKVTQSSRYLVKRTGEKVFLECVQDMDHENMFWYRQDPGLGLRLIYFSYDVKMKEKGDIPEGYSVSREKKERFSLILESASTNQTSMYLCASIPLAATNEKLFFGSGTQLSVL.

This clonotype has a handful of counts. The chain links TRBV12-5 to TRBJ2-3, with D tentatively TRBD1 (7 bases). CDR1 is LGHNT, CDR2 FRNRAP, per germline. The length of the CDR3 is 14 residues. V shed 7 bases and J shed 3 bases, with 14 bases lying between them. The CDR3: CASALTGRTDTQYF. In DNA form, the CDR3 reads TGTGCTAGTGCCTTGACAGGGAGGACAGATACGCAGTATTTT.

The chain has TRBV5-1 and TRBJ1-5; TRBD1 aligns across 8 bases. The CDR3 consists of 16 residues. Germline V gives CDR1 SGHRS, CDR2 YFSETQ. V gave up 7 bases and J gave up 0 bases; unmatched junction bases: 9. CDR3 amino acids: CASRLGQADSNQPQHF. The CDR3 coding sequence is TGCGCCAGCCGACTGGGACAGGCGGATAGCAATCAGCCCCAGCATTTT.

This clonotype was picked up many times. The rearrangement links TRBV5-1 to TRBJ1-6; 7 bases agree with TRBD1. J lost 9 bases, V lost 4 bases, and 10 bases had no gene match. This CDR3 comprises 15 residues. Germline assignment: CDR1 SGHRS and CDR2 YFSETQ. The CDR3 is CASSLRQGEGSPLHF. DNA for the CDR3: TGCGCCAGCAGCCTTCGACAGGGCGAAGGTTCACCCCTCCACTTT.

This clonotype was recorded many times. The CDR3 sequence: CASSLNIGGEGETQYF. CDR3 bases: TGTGCCAGCAGCTTAAACATCGGGGGGGAAGGCGAGACCCAGTACTTC. The chain is built from TRBV11-2 and TRBJ2-5, with 8 nucleotides matching TRBD2. The CDR3 spans 16 residues. V was pared by 2 bases and J by 5 bases, with 10 bases of the junction left unmatched. Per germline, CDR1 SGHAT and CDR2 FQNNGV.